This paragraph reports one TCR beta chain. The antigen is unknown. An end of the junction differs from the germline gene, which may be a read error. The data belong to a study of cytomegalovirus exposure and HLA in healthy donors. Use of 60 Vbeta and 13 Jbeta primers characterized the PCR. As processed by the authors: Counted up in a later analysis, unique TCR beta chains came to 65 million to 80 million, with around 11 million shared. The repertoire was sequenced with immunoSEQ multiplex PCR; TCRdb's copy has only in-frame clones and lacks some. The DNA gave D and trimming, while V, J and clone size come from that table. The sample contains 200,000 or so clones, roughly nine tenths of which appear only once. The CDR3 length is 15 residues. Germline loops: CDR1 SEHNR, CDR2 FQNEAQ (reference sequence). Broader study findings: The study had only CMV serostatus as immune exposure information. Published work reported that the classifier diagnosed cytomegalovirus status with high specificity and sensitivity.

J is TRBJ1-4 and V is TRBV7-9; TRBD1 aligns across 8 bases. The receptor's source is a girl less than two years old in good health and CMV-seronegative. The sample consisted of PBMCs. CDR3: CSSSGRTGSNEKLFF. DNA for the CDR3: TGTTCCAGCAGCGGTAGGACAGGGAGTAATGAAAAACTGTTTTTT.